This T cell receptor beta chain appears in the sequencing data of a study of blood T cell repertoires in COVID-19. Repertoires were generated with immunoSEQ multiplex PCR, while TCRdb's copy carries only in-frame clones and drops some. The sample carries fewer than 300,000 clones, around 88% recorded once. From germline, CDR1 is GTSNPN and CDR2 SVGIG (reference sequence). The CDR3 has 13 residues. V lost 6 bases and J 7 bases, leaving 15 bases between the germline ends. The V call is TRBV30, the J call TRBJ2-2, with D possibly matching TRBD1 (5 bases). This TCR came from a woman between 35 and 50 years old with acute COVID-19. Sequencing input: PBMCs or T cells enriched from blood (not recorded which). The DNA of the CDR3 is TGTGCCTGTTCGGGTCCAAGGGGCGGGGAGCTGTTTTTT. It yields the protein CACSGPRGGELFF.